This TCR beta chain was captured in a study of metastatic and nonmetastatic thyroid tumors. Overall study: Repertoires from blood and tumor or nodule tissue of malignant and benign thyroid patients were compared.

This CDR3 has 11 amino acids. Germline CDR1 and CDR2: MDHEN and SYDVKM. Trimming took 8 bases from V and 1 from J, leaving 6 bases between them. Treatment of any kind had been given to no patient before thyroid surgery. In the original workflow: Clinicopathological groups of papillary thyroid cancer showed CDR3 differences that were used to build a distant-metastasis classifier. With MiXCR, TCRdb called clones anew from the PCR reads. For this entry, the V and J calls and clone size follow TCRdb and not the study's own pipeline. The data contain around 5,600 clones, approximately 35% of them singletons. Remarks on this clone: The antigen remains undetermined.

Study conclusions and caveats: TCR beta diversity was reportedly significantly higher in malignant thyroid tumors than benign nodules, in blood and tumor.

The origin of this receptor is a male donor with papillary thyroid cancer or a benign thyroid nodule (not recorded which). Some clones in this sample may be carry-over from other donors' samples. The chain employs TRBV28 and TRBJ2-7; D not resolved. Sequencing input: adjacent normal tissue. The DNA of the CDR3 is TGTGCCAGCTGCAATTCCTACGAGCAGTACTTC. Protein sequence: CASCNSYEQYF. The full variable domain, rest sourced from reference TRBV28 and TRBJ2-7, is DVKVTQSSRYLVKRTGEKVFLECVQDMDHENMFWYRQDPGLGLRLIYFSYDVKMKEKGDIPEGYSVSREKKERFSLILESASTNQTSMYLCASCNSYEQYFGPGTRLTVT.